This passage covers 9 T cell receptor beta chains from one sample sequenced in a study of Tregs in tolerant kidney transplant recipients. The data were produced by immunoSEQ multiplex PCR, yet TCRdb's version contains in-frame clones alone and is incomplete. The sample's table shows roughly 53,000 clones. Sequenced material: CD4+ T cells from blood, taken before the transplant. Source of these receptors: a human donor who received a combined kidney and bone marrow transplant.

To note about this clone: The read gets to within 3 residues of the CDR3 end, and the germline J gene fills in the rest. This chain links TRBV6-2 or TRBV6-3 with TRBJ2-1; 10 bases fit TRBD2. This CDR3 is built from 14 residues. Trimming removed 6 bases from V and 5 bases from J; junction bases left unmatched: 4. Germline loops: CDR1 MNHEY, CDR2 SVGEGT. CDR3 DNA, as far as it was read: TGTGCCAGCAGCCAGACTAGCGGGCACAATGAG. This gives the protein CASSQTSGHNE. From start to end, the CDR3 is CASSQTSGHNEQFF.

Concerning this clone: From the germline J gene comes the end of the CDR3, since the read stops 3 residues before it. This chain uses TRBV5-5 with TRBJ1-5; the D is unclear. V lost 2 bases to trimming and J lost 3 bases, with 12 bases between them. Germline CDR1 is SGHKS and CDR2 is YYEKEE (reference sequence). CDR3 length equals 15 residues. The CDR3 sequence: CASSFGEGPNQPQHF. CDR3 DNA, as far as it was read: TGTGCCAGCAGCTTTGGTGAAGGGCCCAATCAGCCC.

With regard to this clone: The missing CDR3 end, 3 residues past where the read stops, is filled in from the germline J gene. This chain joins TRBV7-9 and TRBJ2-3, with D possibly being TRBD2 (5 bases). The V end lost 4 bases, the J end lost 2 bases, and 13 bases lay between the germline ends. This CDR3 is 15 amino acids long. From germline, CDR1 is SEHNR and CDR2 FQNEAQ (reference sequence). The DNA read from the CDR3 is TGTGCCAGCAGCTCACGGACTCCTTACACAGATACG. Translated: CASSSRTPYTDT. The full CDR3 protein reads CASSSRTPYTDTQYF.

Concerning this clone: The read comes to an end 3 residues before the CDR3 does, leaving the germline J gene to fill in the end. The V and J genes are TRBV20-1 and TRBJ2-7; 8 bases align to TRBD2. CDR3 length: 14 residues. J gave up 2 bases and V 6 bases, and 9 bases lay outside the gene matches. Germline loops: CDR1 DFQATT, CDR2 SNEGSKA (reference sequence). CDR3 DNA (partial): TGCAGTGCACTGGTAGCGGGATCAACCTACGAG. Translation: CSALVAGSTYE. The whole CDR3 is CSALVAGSTYEQYF.

On this clone itself: The DNA ends 3 residues before the CDR3 does, and the rest of the CDR3 is filled in from the germline J gene. The chain combines TRBV20-1 with TRBJ1-5; maybe TRBD1 (5 bases). The germline V gene has CDR1 DFQATT and CDR2 SNEGSKA (reference sequence). V dropped 5 bases and J dropped 5 bases, with 13 bases sitting between them. This CDR3 is 13 amino acids long. CDR3 DNA, as far as it was read: TGCAGTGCTTTTACAGGACCCGATCAGCCC. Protein product: CSAFTGPDQP. The full CDR3 protein is CSAFTGPDQPQHF.

About this clone itself: The observed sequence ends 3 residues before the CDR3 terminus, with the missing tail filled in from the germline J gene. The rearrangement joins TRBV11-2 to TRBJ1-1; the D is unclear. The CDR3 has 13 residues. Per the germline V gene, CDR1 is SGHAT and CDR2 is FQNNGV. Deletions cut 1 base from V and 5 bases from J, with 8 bases between. The CDR3 DNA, read in part, is TGTGCCAGCAGCTTAGGTTCAGTTACTGAA. Translation gives CASSLGSVTE. The complete CDR3 sequence is CASSLGSVTEAFF.

The CDR3 bases that were read are TGTGCCAGCAGCCCAGGGGGCTGGATTTCCAATGAG. Translating gives CASSPGGWISNE. The whole CDR3 sequence reads CASSPGGWISNEQFF. This chain uses TRBV7-9 with TRBJ2-1; 8 bases map to TRBD1. Sequencing ends 3 residues short of the CDR3 end; the germline J gene provides the rest. CDR3 length equals 15 residues. V gave up 5 bases and J gave up 6 bases; unmatched junction bases: 9. CDR1 is SEHNR and CDR2 is FQNEAQ in the germline V gene (reference sequence).

In the case of this clone: The CDR3 end lies 3 residues beyond the end of the read and is filled in from the germline J gene. The chain carries TRBV5-6 and TRBJ1-3; D not resolved. Germline CDR1 SGHDT, CDR2 YYEEEE. V was cut by 0 bases and J by 0 bases, with 7 bases left in between. The CDR3 length is 15 residues. CDR3 loop: CASSLAGGSGNTIYF. CDR3 DNA (partial): TGTGCCAGCAGCTTGGCGGGTGGCTCTGGAAACACC. The variable domain in full, with the rest retrieved from reference TRBV5-6 and TRBJ1-3, is DAGVTQSPTHLIKTRGQQVTLRCSPKSGHDTVSWYQQALGQGPQFIFQYYEEEERQRGNFPDRFSGHQFPNYSSELNVNALLLGDSALYLCASSLAGGSGNTIYFGEGSWLTVV.

On this clone: The observed sequence ends 3 residues before the CDR3 terminus, with the missing tail filled in from the germline J gene. The J gene is TRBJ2-7, the V gene TRBV6-2 or TRBV6-3; TRBD2 matches at 8 bases. CDR3 length: 15 amino acids. The V and J ends lost 5 bases and 0 bases, in that order; junction bases with no gene match: 6. Germline values: CDR1 MNHEY, CDR2 SVGEGT. Here the CDR3 reads CASSPLGTSSYEQYF. The sequenced CDR3 bases are TGTGCCAGCAGTCCACTTGGGACTAGCTCCTACGAG.